This TCR beta chain was identified in a study of cytomegalovirus exposure and HLA in healthy donors. Findings of the study overall: Usually a TCR sequence was rare, but some public TCRs were found in many donors.

With respect to this clone: Its antigen is not identified.

With 60 Vbeta and 13 Jbeta primers, the PCR was carried out. The data were produced by immunoSEQ multiplex PCR, yet TCRdb's version contains in-frame clones alone and is incomplete. Of 150,000 to 200,000 clones detected, 65% to 85% appear once; the ten largest clones hold around 6.9%. The CDR3 has 14 amino acids. V shed 6 bases and J shed 3 bases, with 15 bases lying between them. CDR1 is ENHRY and CDR2 is SYGVKD in the germline V gene. Sequences were obtained from PBMCs. The chain couples TRBV10-3 to TRBJ2-7; maybe TRBD1 (6 bases). The sequence derives from a man aged 40-49 years in good health and CMV-seropositive. Here the CDR3 reads CAISDRRSLYEQYF. The CDR3 DNA sequence: TGTGCCATCAGCGACAGGCGTTCCCTCTACGAGCAGTACTTC.